This T cell receptor (beta chain) was observed in a study of cytomegalovirus exposure and HLA in healthy donors. Broader study findings: The classifier was said to identify cytomegalovirus status with high specificity and sensitivity.

Concerning this clone itself: Its cognate antigen is unknown.

In the PCR, 60 Vbeta and 13 Jbeta primers were used. TCRdb's copy holds only in-frame clones and misses some; the assay was immunoSEQ multiplex PCR. This sample's table reports 35,000 to 45,000 clones. V lost 4 bases to trimming and J lost 4 bases; unmatched junction nucleotides: 6. Germline CDR1 and CDR2: MDHEN and SYDVKM. This CDR3 spans 14 amino acids. The receptor was isolated from a male donor in good health and CMV-seronegative. The chain recombines TRBV28 with TRBJ2-5; 7 nucleotides line up with TRBD1. The sample taken for sequencing was PBMCs. Written as DNA, the CDR3 is TGTGCCAGCAGTTCGACAGGGTTAGGAGAGACCCAGTACTTC. It yields the protein CASSSTGLGETQYF.